This TCR beta chain was retrieved from a study of T cells expressing NK-cell markers (dated by TCRdb to the early 2020s). The study in broad terms: TCR beta-chain repertoires were profiled in sorted CD3+CD56+NKG2C+, CD3+CD56+NKG2C- and CD3+CD56-NKG2C+ T-cell subsets from eight donors. Seven of the eight sequenced donors were HCMV-seropositive and one was HCMV-seronegative. The eight sequenced donors were randomly selected healthy volunteers, three men and five women. Libraries were sequenced as 2 x 150 bp reads on Illumina HiSeq 2000/2500, MiSeq or NextSeq.

Concerning this clonotype itself: This clone's antigen is unknown.

To determine HCMV serostatus, a commercial ELISA kit was used to detect HCMV-specific IgG in serum. Peripheral blood mononuclear cells were isolated from blood by Ficoll density gradient centrifugation. The study at large found these results: In over 5 donors, the dominant CD3+CD56+NKG2C+ clonotypes were among the top 10 CD8+ clonotypes and accounted for roughly 1.0-7.5% of CD8+ T cells. Whether the expanded NKG2C-expressing T cell clones were specific for HCMV antigens was left unclear. Those dominant clonotypes were again the most abundant among CD3+CD56-NKG2C+ cells in four donors, at roughly 25-60.1%.

Instrument on record: Illumina HiSeq 2000. TCR beta cDNA libraries were prepared using 5'RACE template switching, which introduced a universal primer site and unique molecular identifiers. cDNA synthesis was primed from the TCR beta constant segment, followed by two successive PCR amplification steps. Per the source publication's procedure: Reads were demultiplexed and grouped by UMI with MIGEC, and clonotypes were assembled and quantified with MiTCR. To exclude erroneous sequences, only TCR cDNA sequences supported by at least two reads were retained. The tcR package was used for downstream repertoire analysis, with clonotypes matched between fractions based on CDR3 nucleotide sequence plus V segment. VDJmatch was used to annotate antigen specificity against VDJdb, with one amino acid substitution in CDR3 allowed. The reads, reprocessed by TCRdb, yield one row per CDR3 protein sequence and no DNA. In this record, the V and J calls reflect TCRdb's handling and not the investigators' own analysis. The table for this sample shows 400,000 to 550,000 distinct CDR3 sequences. The top ten hold roughly 8% of the sample.

The CDR1 and CDR2 encoded by the germline V gene (reference sequence) are DFQATT and SNEGSKA. From cysteine to phenylalanine, the CDR3 is 13 amino acids long. There is no recorded DNA. The rearranged segments are TRBV20-1 and TRBJ2-5; lacking DNA, the TRBD1 call made by TCRdb goes unchecked. Sample: blood T cells: a sorted CD56 or NKG2C T cell subset, CD4+ or CD8+ T cells, or bulk PBMC T cells (not recorded which). The source of this sequence is a woman between 18 and 70 years old in good health. CDR3 sequence: CSARQGARETQYF.